The 24 T cell receptor beta chains reported below all come from one sample, sequenced in a study of cytomegalovirus exposure and HLA in healthy donors. 13 Jbeta primers and 60 Vbeta primers were used for the PCR. Clones were read by immunoSEQ multiplex PCR, and TCRdb kept only the in-frame ones, dropping some. In all, the sample yields about 40,000 clones. The specimen was PBMCs. The receptors were gathered from a woman aged 25 to 39 in good health and CMV-seronegative.

The V call is TRBV4-1, the J call TRBJ2-2; 13 bases are a match to TRBD2. CDR1 and CDR2 from the germline V gene are MGHRA and YSYEKL. The CDR3 sequence is 21 residues long. Trimming cost V 4 bases and J 6 bases; bases outside gene matches: 20. DNA of the CDR3: TGCGCCAGCAGCCGCTCCATGCAGTCCGGGACTAGCGGGATGGGGGCCGGGGAGCTGTTTTTT. Translation: CASSRSMQSGTSGMGAGELFF.

The CDR3 DNA is TGCGCCAGCAGCCTCCACCCCCAGGGGATGAACACTGAAGCTTTCTTT. It codes for CASSLHPQGMNTEAFF. The chain combines TRBV4-3 with TRBJ1-1; weak D call: TRBD1 (6 bases). The CDR3 covers 16 residues. Germline values: CDR1 LGHNA, CDR2 YSLEER. The germline V and J ends were trimmed by 4 bases and 0 bases, with 15 bases remaining between them.

The chain uses TRBV14 and TRBJ2-7; D ambiguous. Between the trimmed V and J ends, which lost 1 base and 2 bases, there was a span of 6 bases. Looked up from germline, CDR1 is SGHDN and CDR2 is FVKESK. The CDR3 loop spans 13 amino acids. The CDR3 DNA follows: TGTGCCAGCAGCCAAGGACACGCCTACGAGCAGTACTTC. This gives the protein CASSQGHAYEQYF.

The chain has TRBV25-1 and TRBJ2-1; 9 bases agree with TRBD2. Germline V gene data show CDR1 as MGHDK and CDR2 as SYGVNS. The ends lost 8 bases at V and 4 bases at J; junction bases unmatched: 9. The CDR3 runs to 15 residues. CDR3 nucleotide sequence: TGTGCCAGCCAACCGACTAGCGGAACATACAATGAGCAGTTCTTC. It encodes CASQPTSGTYNEQFF.

This chain uses TRBV27 with TRBJ1-5, with 9 bases that match TRBD1. Germline V gene lookup returns CDR1 MNHEY and CDR2 SMNVEV (reference sequence). The trim removed 6 bases at V and 9 bases at J, leaving 9 bases unmatched. The CDR3 has 14 amino acids. The CDR3, as DNA: TGTGCCAGCAGCCGGGGACAGGGAGAATTGCCCCAGCATTTT. Translated, it gives CASSRGQGELPQHF.

The V and J genes are TRBV4-1 and TRBJ1-2; 12 bases are shared with TRBD1. The junction had 3 bases not matched to a gene; V was cut back by 1 base and J by 3 bases. The CDR3 is 16 residues long. Germline V gene sequence: CDR1 MGHRA, CDR2 YSYEKL. Written as DNA, the CDR3 is TGCGCCAGCAGCCAAGGGGACAGGGGGCTCGACTATGGCTACACCTTC. Translation: CASSQGDRGLDYGYTF.

The J gene is TRBJ2-1, the V gene TRBV28; tentative D call: TRBD2 (6 bases). Germline V lookup: CDR1 MDHEN, CDR2 SYDVKM. CDR3 size: 15 residues. The V end lost 7 bases, the J end lost 4 bases, and 17 bases lay between the germline ends. CDR3 region: CASTPGGVLYNEQFF. Written as DNA, the CDR3 is TGTGCCAGCACCCCAGGCGGGGTACTTTACAATGAGCAGTTCTTC.

This CDR3 is CASSWGREAEAFF. The DNA for the CDR3 is TGTGCCAGCAGTTGGGGACGGGAGGCTGAAGCTTTCTTT. The chain carries TRBV11-3 and TRBJ1-1; D may be TRBD1 (5 bases). V shed 6 bases and J shed 6 bases, with 14 bases lying between them. The CDR3 is made up of 13 amino acids. Germline assignment: CDR1 SGHNT and CDR2 YENEEA. Supplemented by reference TRBV11-3 and TRBJ1-1, the full variable domain reads EAGVVQSPRYKIIEKKQPVAFWCNPISGHNTLYWYLQNLGQGPELLIRYENEEAVDDSQLPKDRFSAERLKGVDSTLKIQPAELGDSAVYLCASSWGREAEAFFGQGTRLTVV.

The genes are TRBV6-6 and TRBJ1-5, with D perhaps TRBD1 (6 bases). From germline, CDR1 is MNHNY and CDR2 SVGAGI (reference sequence). Trimming stripped 5 bases from V and 1 base from J, with 15 bases between. The CDR3 spans 16 residues. The CDR3 protein is CASSRTQGASNQPQHF. CDR3 nucleotides: TGTGCCAGCAGTCGCACACAGGGCGCAAGCAATCAGCCCCAGCATTTT.

Regarding this clone: In the same sample, other DNA sequences code for this CDR3. This sequence joins TRBV29-1 and TRBJ1-1; 7 bases match TRBD1. CDR3 length: 13 amino acids. With V trimmed by 6 bases and J by 5 bases, 9 bases remained unmatched. In germline, CDR1 is SQVTM, CDR2 ANQGSEA. CDR3 region: CSVVRQGNTEAFF. The CDR3 nucleotides read TGCAGCGTCGTCAGACAGGGTAATACTGAAGCTTTCTTT.

The rearrangement joins TRBV27 to TRBJ1-1, with D possibly matching TRBD1 (6 bases). Trimming stripped 6 bases from V and 0 bases from J, with 14 bases between. The CDR3 runs 15 residues. Germline V lookup: CDR1 MNHEY, CDR2 SMNVEV (reference sequence). CDR3 residues: CASRPRTVLNTEAFF. In DNA form, the CDR3 reads TGTGCCAGCAGACCGAGGACAGTTCTGAACACTGAAGCTTTCTTT.

The CDR3 sequence: CAWSLHRENNEQFF. The DNA for the CDR3 is TGTGCCTGGAGTCTTCACAGGGAGAACAATGAGCAGTTCTTC. The genes are TRBV30 and TRBJ2-1; TRBD1 might be the D (6 bases). The V gene lost 2 bases and the J gene lost 5 bases, with 13 bases spanning the gap. Germline V lookup: CDR1 GTSNPN, CDR2 SVGIG (reference sequence). The CDR3 runs to 14 residues.

This chain joins TRBV5-1 and TRBJ2-2, with a possible D match to TRBD1 (5 bases). Trimming removed 2 bases from V and 4 bases from J, with 12 bases in between. The CDR3 runs 15 residues. Germline CDR1 and CDR2: SGHRS and YFSETQ. The CDR3 nucleotides are TGCGCCAGCAGCTTTGGGCAGGGAAGCACCGGGGAGCTGTTTTTT. The encoded protein is CASSFGQGSTGELFF. Variable domain in full (rest from reference TRBV5-1 and TRBJ2-2): KAGVTQTPRYLIKTRGQQVTLSCSPISGHRSVSWYQQTPGQGLQFLFEYFSETQRNKGNFPGRFSGRQFSNSRSEMNVSTLELGDSALYLCASSFGQGSTGELFFGEGSRLTVL.

The rearrangement links TRBV30 to TRBJ2-7; D uncertain. V gave up 0 bases and J gave up 3 bases, with 15 bases separating them. CDR3 size: 15 residues. Looked up from germline, CDR1 is GTSNPN and CDR2 is SVGIG (reference sequence). CDR3 nucleotide sequence: TGTGCCTGGAGTGTACTTACCCCTCTCGACTACGAGCAGTACTTC. Its protein product is CAWSVLTPLDYEQYF.

About this clone itself: The germline gene is not matched at one end of the junction; a read error may be the cause. The chain carries TRBV2 and TRBJ2-1, with 7 bases matching TRBD1. Germline CDR1 and CDR2: SNHLY and FYNNEI. This CDR3 is 18 amino acids long. The CDR3 DNA is TGTGCCAGCAGTGTCGGGGACAGCACCTTCGACTCCGACAATGAGCAGTTCTTC. It specifies CASSVGDSTFDSDNEQFF.

The chain employs TRBV4-3 and TRBJ1-1, with D hard to call. The germline CDR1 and CDR2 sequences are LGHNA and YSLEER. The CDR3 length is 15 residues. V shed 1 base and J shed 4 bases, with 13 bases lying between them. CDR3 sequence reads: CASSQGEGIGTEAFF. CDR3 coding DNA: TGCGCCAGCAGCCAAGGTGAGGGAATCGGCACTGAAGCTTTCTTT.

This rearrangement joins TRBV19 to TRBJ1-2; a possible D gene is TRBD1 (6 bases). This CDR3 comprises 15 residues. V lost 5 bases and J lost 8, with 21 bases in between. The germline gives CDR1 LNHDA, CDR2 SQIVND (reference sequence). The CDR3 bases are TGTGCCAGTAGTCCTAGACAGGCCTTGCCGGGCGGCTACACCTTC. It codes for CASSPRQALPGGYTF.

The chain recombines TRBV6-1 with TRBJ1-1; TRBD1 agrees at 9 bases. Germline V lookup: CDR1 MNHNS, CDR2 SASEGT. The CDR3 loop spans 13 amino acids. V was pared by 3 bases and J by 7 bases, with 3 bases of the junction left unmatched. The CDR3: CASSDTDRGEAFF. The DNA of the CDR3 is TGTGCCAGCAGTGATACGGACAGGGGTGAAGCTTTCTTT.

The rearrangement uses TRBV5-8 and TRBJ1-2; weak D call: TRBD1 (6 bases). Germline V gene lookup returns CDR1 SGHTS and CDR2 YDEGEE. CDR3 size: 16 residues. Trimming shortened V by 5 bases and J by 1 base, and 18 bases separated the two germline ends. The CDR3 DNA sequence: TGTGCCAGCAGTCCCCTCACAGGGAAAAATAACTATGGCTACACCTTC. Its protein is CASSPLTGKNNYGYTF.

The CDR3 coding sequence is TGTGCCTGGAGTCCAATTTTGGGGACAGGGTTGTTCTTC. Translated: CAWSPILGTGLFF. The rearrangement links TRBV30 to TRBJ2-1; 9 bases map to TRBD1. V shed 2 bases and J 15 bases; nucleotides not matched to a gene: 11. Germline values: CDR1 GTSNPN, CDR2 SVGIG (reference sequence). The CDR3 is 13 residues long. Full variable domain (missing parts from reference TRBV30 and TRBJ2-1): SQTIHQWPATLVQPVGSPLSLECTVEGTSNPNLYWYRQAAGRGLQLLFYSVGIGQISSEVPQNLSASRPQDRQFILSSKKLLLSDSGFYLCAWSPILGTGLFFGPGTRLTVL.

The J gene is TRBJ2-2, the V gene TRBV30; no definite D call. V lost 1 base, J lost 4 bases, and 19 bases lay in between. This CDR3 region has 17 residues. CDR1 and CDR2 (germline): GTSNPN, SVGIG (reference sequence). The CDR3 is CAWSGLRSSSGTGELFF. The CDR3 bases are TGTGCCTGGAGTGGCCTTAGATCTTCATCGGGCACCGGGGAGCTGTTTTTT.

The gene calls are TRBV6-1 and TRBJ1-2; TRBD1 agrees at 10 bases. Germline V gives CDR1 MNHNS, CDR2 SASEGT. This CDR3 comprises 17 residues. The trim removed 4 bases at V and 4 bases at J, leaving 12 bases unmatched. As DNA, the CDR3 is TGTGCCAGCAGTGCCAGTCTGACAGGGGGCAGGGGCTATGGCTACACCTTC. Translating it yields CASSASLTGGRGYGYTF.

The V and J genes are TRBV5-1 and TRBJ1-2; D unclear. Trimming left V 1 base short and J 4 bases short, with 11 bases between. CDR1 and CDR2 from the germline V gene are SGHRS and YFSETQ. The CDR3 covers 14 residues. The CDR3 protein is CASSLSLGLYGYTF. CDR3 sequence (DNA): TGCGCCAGCAGCTTGTCGCTCGGACTCTATGGCTACACCTTC. Looking up the rest from reference TRBV5-1 and TRBJ1-2 gives the full variable domain: KAGVTQTPRYLIKTRGQQVTLSCSPISGHRSVSWYQQTPGQGLQFLFEYFSETQRNKGNFPGRFSGRQFSNSRSEMNVSTLELGDSALYLCASSLSLGLYGYTFGSGTRLTVV.

The chain combines TRBV19 with TRBJ1-1; a possible D gene is TRBD1 (5 bases). This CDR3 has 17 residues. V was clipped by 2 bases and J by 1 base, with 17 bases between them. Per germline, CDR1 LNHDA and CDR2 SQIVND (reference sequence). Here the CDR3 reads CASSIWSGGPRNTEAFF. DNA for the CDR3: TGTGCCAGTAGTATATGGTCCGGGGGACCGAGGAACACTGAAGCTTTCTTT.